Listed below are T cell receptor beta chains from one sample, sequenced in a study of CD8+ T cells in alopecia areata. The assay was immunoSEQ multiplex PCR, and TCRdb's table has in-frame clones only and misses some. The sample has about 190,000 clones, about three fifths seen once; the top ten hold over 10%. The material sequenced was CD8+ T cells sorted from blood, taken at week 24, from a patient treated with tofacitinib. These receptors originate from a human donor with alopecia areata. Each CDR3 is given with its conserved first and last residue.

J gene: TRBJ2-1
V gene: TRBV5-1
CDR3 protein: CASRDSYNEQFF

J gene: TRBJ2-3
V gene: TRBV30
CDR3 protein: CAWSASGGSTDTQYF

J gene: TRBJ1-5
V gene: TRBV2
CDR3 protein: CASSEAWDHSRSNQPQHF

J gene: TRBJ2-5
V gene: TRBV4-2
CDR3 protein: CASSEGGYGETQYF

J gene: TRBJ1-1
V gene: TRBV29-1
CDR3 protein: CSVPGGDRVNTEAFF

J gene: TRBJ2-7
V gene: TRBV29-1
CDR3 protein: CSVEPLQGTYEQYF

J gene: TRBJ1-2
V gene: TRBV7-2
CDR3 protein: CASSFYRSYGYTF

J gene: TRBJ1-2
V gene: TRBV27
CDR3 protein: CASSYGEGNVYTF

J gene: TRBJ1-2
V gene: TRBV29-1
CDR3 protein: CSVEDRENYGGYTF

J gene: TRBJ1-5
V gene: TRBV5-1
CDR3 protein: CASSLAPGGNQPQHF

J gene: TRBJ2-5
V gene: TRBV4-2
CDR3 protein: CASSQGGETQYF

J gene: TRBJ2-7
V gene: TRBV25-1
CDR3 protein: CASKPSGRGEQYF

J gene: TRBJ1-2
V gene: TRBV5-1
CDR3 protein: CASSLLSGARLYGYTF

J gene: TRBJ1-2
V gene: TRBV2
CDR3 protein: CASNSAGGSRYGYTF

J gene: TRBJ2-2
V gene: TRBV19
CDR3 protein: CASSIDRGRNTGELFF

J gene: TRBJ2-1
V gene: TRBV9
CDR3 protein: CASSASSLGTIYNEQFF

J gene: TRBJ1-4
V gene: TRBV5-6
CDR3 protein: CASSGKGGTNEKLFF

J gene: TRBJ2-7
V gene: TRBV25-1
CDR3 protein: CASRGGNEQYF

J gene: TRBJ1-3
V gene: TRBV6-5
CDR3 protein: CASTDGGYGNTIYF

J gene: TRBJ1-2
V gene: TRBV30
CDR3 protein: CACLHRDSNYGYTF

J gene: TRBJ2-1
V gene: TRBV29-1
CDR3 protein: CSVGPQDRGLNEQFF

J gene: TRBJ2-1
V gene: TRBV23-1
CDR3 protein: CASSQRTIKEGFF

J gene: TRBJ2-3
V gene: TRBV5-1
CDR3 protein: CASSLFLSSGTAADTQYF

J gene: TRBJ2-7
V gene: TRBV5-8
CDR3 protein: CASSLGPGNEQYF

J gene: TRBJ2-7
V gene: TRBV27
CDR3 protein: CASRPSGYLYEQYF

J gene: TRBJ1-2
V gene: TRBV29-1
CDR3 protein: CSVEFGDNYGYTF

J gene: TRBJ2-2
V gene: TRBV15
CDR3 protein: CATSRDRGRTGELFF

J gene: TRBJ2-3
V gene: TRBV29-1
CDR3 protein: CSVRSPLGRGTQYF

J gene: TRBJ2-3
V gene: TRBV5-4
CDR3 protein: CASSSQLAGWTDTQYF

J gene: TRBJ2-5
V gene: TRBV4-2
CDR3 protein: CASSQEDKQETQYF

J gene: TRBJ1-2
V gene: TRBV7-9
CDR3 protein: CASSFEGDGYTF

J gene: TRBJ2-1
V gene: TRBV10-3
CDR3 protein: CAISEEGYYNEQFF

J gene: TRBJ2-5
V gene: TRBV5-6
CDR3 protein: CASSLAPQEETQYF

J gene: TRBJ2-3
V gene: TRBV20-1
CDR3 protein: CSASPQYF

J gene: TRBJ1-2
V gene: TRBV5-6
CDR3 protein: CASSLAQDSHYGYTF

J gene: TRBJ2-1
V gene: TRBV5-1
CDR3 protein: CASHSTGSSYNEQFF

J gene: TRBJ2-2
V gene: TRBV6-5
CDR3 protein: CASSYSTRGQDGELFF

J gene: TRBJ2-7
V gene: TRBV13
CDR3 protein: CASSLTTGEQYF

J gene: TRBJ1-4
V gene: TRBV4-1
CDR3 protein: CASSQEGQGREKLFF

J gene: TRBJ2-7
V gene: TRBV27
CDR3 protein: CASREGLAGREQYF

J gene: TRBJ2-5
V gene: TRBV14
CDR3 protein: CASSARTSGGETQYF

J gene: TRBJ2-7
V gene: TRBV23-1
CDR3 protein: CASSASKDYEQYF

J gene: TRBJ1-1
V gene: TRBV13
CDR3 protein: CASSSRLNTEAFF

J gene: TRBJ2-7
V gene: TRBV5-6
CDR3 protein: CASSLVASSYEQYF

J gene: TRBJ2-7
V gene: TRBV27
CDR3 protein: CASSLSGFSSYEQYF

J gene: TRBJ2-1
V gene: TRBV4-1
CDR3 protein: CASSQDLNEQFF